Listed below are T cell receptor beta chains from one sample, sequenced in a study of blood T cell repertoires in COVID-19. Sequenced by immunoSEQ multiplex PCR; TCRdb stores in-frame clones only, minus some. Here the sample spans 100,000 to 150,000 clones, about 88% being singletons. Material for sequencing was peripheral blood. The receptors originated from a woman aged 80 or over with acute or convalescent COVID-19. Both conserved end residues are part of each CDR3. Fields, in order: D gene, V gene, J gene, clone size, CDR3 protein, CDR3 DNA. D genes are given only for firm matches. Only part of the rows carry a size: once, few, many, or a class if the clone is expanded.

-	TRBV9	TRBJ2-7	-	CASSSSTGSYEQYF	TGTGCCAGCAGCTCCTCGACAGGCTCCTACGAGCAGTACTTC
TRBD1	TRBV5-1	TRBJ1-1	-	CASRAGQGDTEAFF	TGCGCCAGCAGGGCTGGACAGGGGGACACTGAAGCTTTCTTT
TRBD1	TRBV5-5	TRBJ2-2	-	CASSLRDRGGGELFF	TGTGCCAGCAGCCTCCGGGACAGGGGAGGCGGGGAGCTGTTTTTT
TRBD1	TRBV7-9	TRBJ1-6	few	CASSSWTGNSPLHF	TGTGCCAGCAGCTCATGGACAGGGAATTCACCCCTCCACTTT
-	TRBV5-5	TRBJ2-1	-	CASSLDQGRGIGEQFF	TGTGCCAGCAGCTTGGACCAGGGGAGGGGAATAGGTGAGCAGTTCTTC
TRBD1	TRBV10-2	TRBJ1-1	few	CASSVAGGAKEAFF	TGCGCCAGCAGTGTGGCAGGGGGTGCGAAAGAAGCTTTCTTT
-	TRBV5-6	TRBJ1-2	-	CASSLVDTGYTF	TGTGCCAGCAGCTTGGTGGACACTGGCTACACCTTC
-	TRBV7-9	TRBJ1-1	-	CASRQTEQNTEAFF	TGTGCCAGCAGGCAGACAGAACAGAACACTGAAGCTTTCTTT
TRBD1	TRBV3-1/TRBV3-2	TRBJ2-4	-	CASSQVETGAKNIQYF	TGTGCCAGCAGCCAAGTTGAGACAGGGGCCAAAAACATTCAGTACTTC
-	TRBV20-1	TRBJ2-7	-	CSGQFNYEQYF	TGCAGTGGTCAGTTTAACTACGAGCAGTACTTC
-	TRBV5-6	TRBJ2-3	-	CASSLVSGARTDTQYF	TGTGCCAGCAGCTTGGTGTCGGGAGCCCGCACAGATACGCAGTATTTT
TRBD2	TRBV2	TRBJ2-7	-	CASKMTSGGANEQYF	TGTGCCAGCAAAATGACTAGCGGGGGGGCTAACGAGCAGTACTTC
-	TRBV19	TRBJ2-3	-	CASGDNRGLDTQYF	TGTGCCAGTGGGGATAACAGGGGACTGGATACGCAGTATTTT
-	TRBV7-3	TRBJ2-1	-	CASSREVVSNEQFF	TGTGCCAGCTCAAGGGAGGTAGTTTCCAATGAGCAGTTCTTC
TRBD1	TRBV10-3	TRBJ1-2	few	CANQGATDYGYTF	TGTGCCAACCAGGGGGCCACGGACTATGGCTACACCTTC
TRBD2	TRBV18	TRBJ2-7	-	CASSPHRREIHEQYF	TGTGCCAGCTCACCCCATAGGCGGGAGATCCACGAGCAGTACTTC
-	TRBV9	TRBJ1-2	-	CASSVEGRAQGGYTF	TGTGCCAGCAGCGTAGAAGGGCGGGCCCAAGGTGGCTACACCTTC
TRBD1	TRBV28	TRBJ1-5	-	CASSLRQGVTSNQPQHF	TGTGCCAGCAGTTTGCGTCAGGGGGTGACGAGCAATCAGCCCCAGCATTTT
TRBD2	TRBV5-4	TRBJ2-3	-	CASSLGGASGLTDTQYF	TGTGCCAGCAGCTTGGGGGGCGCTAGCGGCCTCACAGATACGCAGTATTTT
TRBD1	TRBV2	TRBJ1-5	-	CASGTGNQPQHF	TGTGCCAGCGGGACAGGCAATCAGCCCCAGCATTTT